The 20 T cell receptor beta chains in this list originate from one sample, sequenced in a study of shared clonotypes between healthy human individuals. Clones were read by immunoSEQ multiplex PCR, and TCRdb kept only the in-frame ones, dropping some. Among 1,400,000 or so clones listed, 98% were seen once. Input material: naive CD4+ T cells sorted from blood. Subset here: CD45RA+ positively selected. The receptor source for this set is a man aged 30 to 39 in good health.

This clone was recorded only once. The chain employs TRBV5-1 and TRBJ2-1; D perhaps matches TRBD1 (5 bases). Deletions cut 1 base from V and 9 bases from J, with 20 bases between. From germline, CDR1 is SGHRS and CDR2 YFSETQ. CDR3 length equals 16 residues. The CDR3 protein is CASSLRGSGSLSEQFF. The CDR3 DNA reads TGCGCCAGCAGCTTGAGGGGATCGGGTAGTTTAAGTGAGCAGTTCTTC. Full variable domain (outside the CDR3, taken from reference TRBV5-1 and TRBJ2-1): KAGVTQTPRYLIKTRGQQVTLSCSPISGHRSVSWYQQTPGQGLQFLFEYFSETQRNKGNFPGRFSGRQFSNSRSEMNVSTLELGDSALYLCASSLRGSGSLSEQFFGPGTRLTVL.

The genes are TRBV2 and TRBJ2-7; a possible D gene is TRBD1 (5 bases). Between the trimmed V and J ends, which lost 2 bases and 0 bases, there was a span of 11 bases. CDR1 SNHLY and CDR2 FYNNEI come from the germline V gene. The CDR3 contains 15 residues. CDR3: CASSEQGPSSYEQYF. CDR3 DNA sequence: TGTGCCAGCAGTGAACAGGGCCCGAGCTCCTACGAGCAGTACTTC.

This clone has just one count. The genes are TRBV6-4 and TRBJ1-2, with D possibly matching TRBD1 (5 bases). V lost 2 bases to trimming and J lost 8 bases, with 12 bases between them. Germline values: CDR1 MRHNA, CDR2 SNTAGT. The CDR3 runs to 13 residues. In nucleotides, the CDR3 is TGTGCCAGCAGTGACGGAGGGGTGCGAGGCTACACCTTC. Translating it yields CASSDGGVRGYTF.

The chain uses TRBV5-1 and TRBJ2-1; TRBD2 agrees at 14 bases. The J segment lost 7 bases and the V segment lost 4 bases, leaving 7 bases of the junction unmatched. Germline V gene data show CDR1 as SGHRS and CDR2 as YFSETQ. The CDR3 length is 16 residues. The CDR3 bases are TGCGCCAGCAGCCCGACTAGCGGGAGGGCCTTAAATGAGCAGTTCTTC. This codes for CASSPTSGRALNEQFF.

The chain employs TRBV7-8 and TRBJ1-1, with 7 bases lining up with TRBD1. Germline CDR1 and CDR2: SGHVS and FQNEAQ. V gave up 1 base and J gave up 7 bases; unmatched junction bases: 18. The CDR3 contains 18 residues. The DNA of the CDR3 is TGTGCCAGCAGCTTAGTTAGATCAGGAGACAGGGAAGGGGATGAAGCTTTCTTT. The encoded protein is CASSLVRSGDREGDEAFF.

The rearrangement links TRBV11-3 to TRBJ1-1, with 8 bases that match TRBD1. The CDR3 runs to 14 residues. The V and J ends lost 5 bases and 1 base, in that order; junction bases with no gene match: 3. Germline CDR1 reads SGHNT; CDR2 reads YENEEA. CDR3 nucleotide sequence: TGTGCCAGCAGCCCAGGGGGCACGAACACTGAAGCTTTCTTT. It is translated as CASSPGGTNTEAFF.

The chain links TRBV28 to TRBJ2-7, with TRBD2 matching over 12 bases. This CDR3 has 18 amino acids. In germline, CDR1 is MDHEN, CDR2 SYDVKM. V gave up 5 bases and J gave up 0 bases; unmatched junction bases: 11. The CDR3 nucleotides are TGTGCCAGCAGTCATACTAGCGGGAGGCCTCAAAGCTCCTACGAGCAGTACTTC. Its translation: CASSHTSGRPQSSYEQYF.

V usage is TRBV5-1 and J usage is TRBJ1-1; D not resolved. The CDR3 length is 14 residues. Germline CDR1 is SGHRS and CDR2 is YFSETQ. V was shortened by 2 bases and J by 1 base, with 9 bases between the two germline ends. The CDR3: CASSFTSGNTEAFF. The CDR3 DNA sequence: TGCGCCAGCAGCTTCACGTCGGGGAACACTGAAGCTTTCTTT.

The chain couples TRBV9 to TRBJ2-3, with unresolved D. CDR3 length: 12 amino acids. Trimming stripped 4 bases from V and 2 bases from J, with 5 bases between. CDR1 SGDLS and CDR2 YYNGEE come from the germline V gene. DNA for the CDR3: TGTGCCAGCAGCTTAAACACAGATACGCAGTATTTT. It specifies CASSLNTDTQYF.

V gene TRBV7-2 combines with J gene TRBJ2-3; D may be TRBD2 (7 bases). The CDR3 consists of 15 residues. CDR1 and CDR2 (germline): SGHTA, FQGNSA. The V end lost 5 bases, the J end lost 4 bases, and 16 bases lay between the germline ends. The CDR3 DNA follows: TGTGCCAGCAGCCAGCCCGGGGGGCTTCCAGATACGCAGTATTTT. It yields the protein CASSQPGGLPDTQYF.

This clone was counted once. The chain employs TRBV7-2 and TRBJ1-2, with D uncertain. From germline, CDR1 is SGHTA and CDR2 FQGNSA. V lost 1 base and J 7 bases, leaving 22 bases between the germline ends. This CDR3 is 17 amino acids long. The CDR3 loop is CASSLVYRSMRGSGYTF. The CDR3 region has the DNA TGTGCCAGCAGCTTAGTGTATCGGTCTATGAGAGGGAGTGGCTACACCTTC.

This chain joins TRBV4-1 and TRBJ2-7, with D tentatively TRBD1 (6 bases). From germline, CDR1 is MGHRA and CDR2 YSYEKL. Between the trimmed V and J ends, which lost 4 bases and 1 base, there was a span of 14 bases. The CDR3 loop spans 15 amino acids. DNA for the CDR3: TGCGCCAGCAGCCCCTCGACAGGACGGTCCTACGAGCAGTACTTC. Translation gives CASSPSTGRSYEQYF.

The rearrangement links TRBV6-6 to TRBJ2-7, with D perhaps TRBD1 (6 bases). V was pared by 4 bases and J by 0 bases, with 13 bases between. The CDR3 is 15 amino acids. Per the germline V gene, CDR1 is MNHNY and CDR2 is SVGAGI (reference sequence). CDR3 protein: CASSLGQGHSYEQYF. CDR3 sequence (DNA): TGTGCCAGCAGTTTGGGGCAGGGGCACTCCTACGAGCAGTACTTC.

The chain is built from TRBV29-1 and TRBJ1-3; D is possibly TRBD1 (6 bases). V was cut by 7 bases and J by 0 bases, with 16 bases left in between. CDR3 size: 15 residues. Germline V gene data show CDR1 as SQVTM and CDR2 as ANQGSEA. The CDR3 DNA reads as TGCAGCGGGCCGGGACAACGACACTCTGGAAACACCATATATTTT. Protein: CSGPGQRHSGNTIYF.

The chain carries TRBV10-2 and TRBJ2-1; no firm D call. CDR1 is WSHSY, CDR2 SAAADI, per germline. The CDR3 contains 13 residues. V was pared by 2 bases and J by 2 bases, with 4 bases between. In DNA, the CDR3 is TGCGCCAGCAGTGAGAATACCTACAATGAGCAGTTCTTC. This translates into CASSENTYNEQFF.

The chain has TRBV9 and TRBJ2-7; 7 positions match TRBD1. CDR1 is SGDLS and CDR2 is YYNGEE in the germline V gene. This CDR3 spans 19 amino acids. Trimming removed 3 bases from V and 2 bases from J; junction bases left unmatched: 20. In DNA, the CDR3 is TGTGCCAGCAGCGCTCGACCCACCCCTTGGACAGGAGTAACCTACGAGCAGTACTTC. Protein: CASSARPTPWTGVTYEQYF.

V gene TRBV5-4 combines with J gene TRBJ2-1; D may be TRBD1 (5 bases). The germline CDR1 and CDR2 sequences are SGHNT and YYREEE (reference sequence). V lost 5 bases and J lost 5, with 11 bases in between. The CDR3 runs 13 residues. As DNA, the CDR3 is TGTGCCAGCAGACCTATAGGGGACAATGAGCAGTTCTTC. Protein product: CASRPIGDNEQFF. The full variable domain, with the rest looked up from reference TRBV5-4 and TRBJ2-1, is ETGVTQSPTHLIKTRGQQVTLRCSSQSGHNTVSWYQQALGQGPQFIFQYYREEENGRGNFPPRFSGLQFPNYSSELNVNALELDDSALYLCASRPIGDNEQFFGPGTRLTVL.

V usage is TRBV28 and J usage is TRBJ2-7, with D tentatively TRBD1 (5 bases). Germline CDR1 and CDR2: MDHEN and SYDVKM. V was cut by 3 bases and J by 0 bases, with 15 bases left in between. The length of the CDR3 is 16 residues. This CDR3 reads CASSLPGAGRSYEQYF. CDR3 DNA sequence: TGTGCCAGCAGTTTGCCTGGGGCAGGCCGCTCCTACGAGCAGTACTTC.

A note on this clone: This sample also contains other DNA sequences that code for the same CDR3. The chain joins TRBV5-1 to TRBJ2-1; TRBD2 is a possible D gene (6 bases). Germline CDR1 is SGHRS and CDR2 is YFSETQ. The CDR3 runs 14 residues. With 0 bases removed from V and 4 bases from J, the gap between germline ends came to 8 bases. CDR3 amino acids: CASSLGSGYNEQFF. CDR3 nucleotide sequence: TGCGCCAGCAGCTTGGGTAGCGGATACAATGAGCAGTTCTTC. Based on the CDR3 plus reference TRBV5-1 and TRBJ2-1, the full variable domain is KAGVTQTPRYLIKTRGQQVTLSCSPISGHRSVSWYQQTPGQGLQFLFEYFSETQRNKGNFPGRFSGRQFSNSRSEMNVSTLELGDSALYLCASSLGSGYNEQFFGPGTRLTVL.

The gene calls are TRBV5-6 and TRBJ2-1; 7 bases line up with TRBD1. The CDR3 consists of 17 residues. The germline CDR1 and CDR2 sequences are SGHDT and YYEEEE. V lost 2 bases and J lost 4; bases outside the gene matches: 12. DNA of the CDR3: TGTGCCAGCAGCTTAACCCCGACAGGGCAACCTTACAATGAGCAGTTCTTC. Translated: CASSLTPTGQPYNEQFF.